The 5 T cell receptor beta chains below were found in one sample sequenced in a study of CD8+ T cells in alopecia areata. Following RNA extraction, reverse transcription yielded cDNA that acted as the sequencing template. Profiling relied on immunoSEQ multiplex PCR, and the TCRdb table lists in-frame clones only, not all of them. The table includes about 150,000 clones, 80% to 90% detected once. Material: CD8+ T cells sorted from blood, obtained at week 0. The receptors derive from a human donor with alopecia areata.

This chain links TRBV11-1 with TRBJ1-1, with TRBD1 matching 8 bases. Germline lookup yields CDR1 SGHAT and CDR2 FQDESV (reference sequence). CDR3 size: 14 residues. The junction had 6 bases not matched to a gene; V was cut back by 5 bases and J by 4 bases. The chain's CDR3 is CASSPDRVTTEAFF. The CDR3 nucleotides are TGTGCCAGCAGCCCGGACAGGGTCACCACTGAAGCTTTCTTT.

This chain joins TRBV7-2 and TRBJ2-5, with D uncertain. The germline V gene has CDR1 SGHTA and CDR2 FQGNSA. CDR3 size: 16 residues. V lost 1 base and J lost 4, with 16 bases in between. Here the CDR3 DNA reads TGTGCCAGCAGCTTAGTTAGTTTAGTATTGCCAGAGACCCAGTACTTC. It yields the protein CASSLVSLVLPETQYF. The full variable domain, rest sourced from reference TRBV7-2 and TRBJ2-5, is GAGVSQSPSNKVTEKGKDVELRCDPISGHTALYWYRQSLGQGLEFLIYFQGNSAPDKSGLPSDRFSAERTGGSVSTLTIQRTQQEDSAVYLCASSLVSLVLPETQYFGPGTRLLVL.

The gene calls are TRBV6-1 and TRBJ2-1; no reliable D call. This CDR3 has 14 residues. Germline CDR1 and CDR2: MNHNS and SASEGT. Trimming stripped 1 base from V and 10 bases from J, with 14 bases between. Written as DNA, the CDR3 is TGTGCCAGCAGTGAAGAGATTTCGGCGCTCGAGCAGTTCTTC. It encodes CASSEEISALEQFF.

This chain uses TRBV25-1 with TRBJ2-2; tentative D call: TRBD2 (5 bases). Germline CDR1 is MGHDK and CDR2 is SYGVNS. This CDR3 has 16 residues. Trimming took 1 base from V and 0 from J, leaving 9 bases between them. The CDR3 sequence is CASSEFVGTNTGELFF. The CDR3 nucleotides are TGTGCCAGCAGTGAATTTGTCGGGACGAACACCGGGGAGCTGTTTTTT.

For the CDR3, the DNA is TGTGCCAGCAGCCAAGAAGACACAGGGGCCGTCTACGAGCAGTACTTC. Residues: CASSQEDTGAVYEQYF. The rearrangement uses TRBV4-2 and TRBJ2-7; 7 bases match TRBD1. The V gene end was trimmed by 0 bases and the J gene end by 3 bases; junction bases not matched to a gene: 8. This CDR3 region has 16 residues. Germline CDR1 is LGHNA and CDR2 is YNFKEQ.